The 11 T cell receptor gamma chains presented below share a single source sample, sequenced in a study of Vδ1+ human thymocytes. The template was reverse-transcribed extracted RNA. Pooled V-gene forward primers with one constant-region reverse primer generated the CDR3 amplicons by multiplex PCR. TCRdb reprocessed the multiplex PCR reads using CATT. The sample has tens of thousands of gamma-chain clones, 20% to 25% seen once. Study results and caveats: In the thymus, TRG and TRD repertoires looked highly polyclonal with Gaussian CDR3 lengths.

These receptors are not linked to any known antigen. Sequences were obtained from Vdelta1+ gamma-delta thymocytes from the thymus. Subset noted: FACS-sorted CD3+ TCRalphabeta- TCRVdelta1+ TCRVdelta2- thymocytes. The receptors derive from a girl under three years old who had congenital heart surgery.

This clone was seen more than once but under ten times. This clone may be a read error of a much larger clone one base away. Other DNA sequences in this sample translate to the same CDR3. This chain joins TRGV2 and TRGJ1 or TRGJ2. The V and J ends lost 1 base and 4 bases, in that order; junction bases with no gene match: 4. The CDR3 length is 13 residues. Per germline, CDR1 EGSNGY and CDR2 YDSYNSKV. The CDR3, as DNA: TGTGCCACCTGGGACGGCCTGTATTATAAGAAACTCTTT. It codes for CATWDGLYYKKLF.

This chain uses TRGV2 with TRGJ1 or TRGJ2. CDR1 and CDR2 (germline): EGSNGY, YDSYNSKV. The CDR3 runs 13 residues. V was pared by 0 bases and J by 11 bases, with 10 bases of the junction left unmatched. CDR3 region: CATWDGPSRQKLF. For the CDR3, the DNA is TGTGCCACCTGGGACGGGCCATCGAGACAGAAACTCTTT.

About this clone: It may be a read error: a sequence one base away is much more abundant. This chain joins TRGV4 and TRGJ1 or TRGJ2. The germline CDR1 and CDR2 sequences are EGSTGY and YDSYTSSV. J was trimmed by 3 bases and V by 0 bases; bases with no gene match: 5. The CDR3 sequence is 14 residues long. The CDR3 loop reads CATWDGRIYYKKLF. CDR3 in DNA: TGTGCCACCTGGGATGGGCGGATTTATTATAAGAAACTCTTT.

J is TRGJ1 or TRGJ2 and V is TRGV4. Trimming removed 1 base from V and 5 bases from J; junction bases left unmatched: 5. Germline V CDR1 and CDR2: EGSTGY, YDSYTSSV. CDR3 size: 13 residues. The CDR3, as DNA: TGTGCCACCTGGGATGGATTTCATTATAAGAAACTCTTT. Its protein product is CATWDGFHYKKLF.

The chain links TRGV5 to TRGJ1 or TRGJ2. CDR3 length: 11 amino acids. The J segment lost 10 bases and the V segment lost 3 bases, leaving 6 bases of the junction unmatched. The germline CDR1 and CDR2 sequences are VINAFY and YDVSNSKD. DNA of the CDR3: TGTGCCACCTGGGACCCGGCGAAGAAACTCTTT. Translation gives CATWDPAKKLF.

Only a few counts were recorded for this clone. This sequence joins TRGV2 and TRGJ1 or TRGJ2. The germline gives CDR1 EGSNGY, CDR2 YDSYNSKV. V dropped 5 bases and J dropped 9; count of bases not matched to a gene: 13. This CDR3 region has 13 residues. As DNA, the CDR3 is TGTGCCACCTGGGCCAGGAAAAACTTTAAGAAACTCTTT. It translates to CATWARKNFKKLF.

This clone has more than one count but fewer than ten. The rearrangement links TRGV2 to TRGJ1 or TRGJ2. V gave up 2 bases and J gave up 7 bases; unmatched junction bases: 5. The CDR3 extends over 12 amino acids. Germline CDR1 is EGSNGY and CDR2 is YDSYNSKV. The CDR3 is CATWDAQYKKLF. The DNA for the CDR3 is TGTGCCACCTGGGACGCACAGTATAAGAAACTCTTT.

The V call is TRGV2, the J call TRGJ1 or TRGJ2. V shed 1 base, J shed 3 bases, and the junction held 12 bases outside the gene matches. Per germline, CDR1 EGSNGY and CDR2 YDSYNSKV. The CDR3 totals 16 residues. CDR3 coding DNA: TGTGCCACCTGGGACGGACCCACGACGGGTTATTATAAGAAACTCTTT. As protein: CATWDGPTTGYYKKLF.

This clone was counted only a few times. This sequence joins TRGV3 and TRGJ1 or TRGJ2. V lost 3 bases to trimming and J lost 6 bases; unmatched junction nucleotides: 8. Germline V gives CDR1 VTNTFY, CDR2 YDVSTARD (reference sequence). The CDR3 covers 13 residues. The CDR3 DNA reads as TGTGCCACCTGGGACCCAATATTTTATAAGAAACTCTTT. This gives the protein CATWDPIFYKKLF.

This chain connects TRGV9 to TRGJ1 or TRGJ2. There are 14 residues in the CDR3. CDR1 and CDR2 (germline): GITISATS, ISYDGTV (reference sequence). V shed 3 bases and J 0 bases; nucleotides not matched to a gene: 5. The CDR3 coding sequence is TGTGCCTTGTGGGAGTGTACGAATTATTATAAGAAACTCTTT. It translates to CALWECTNYYKKLF.

This clone has only a few counts. The gene calls are TRGV2 and TRGJ1 or TRGJ2. V gave up 0 bases and J gave up 4 bases; unmatched junction bases: 9. The V gene's germline CDR1 is EGSNGY and CDR2 YDSYNSKV. This CDR3 comprises 15 residues. CDR3 in DNA: TGTGCCACCTGGGACGGGCTGACCGGGTATTATAAGAAACTCTTT. Its protein is CATWDGLTGYYKKLF.